This T cell receptor (beta chain) is drawn from a study of blood T cell repertoires in COVID-19. For the study at large: PBMCs, B-cell-depleted T cells, or T cells were the source of the cDNA or gDNA that made up the material.

The data were produced by immunoSEQ multiplex PCR, yet TCRdb's version contains in-frame clones alone and is incomplete. This table has fewer than 250,000 clones, around 84% appearing once. Germline values: CDR1 LGHNA, CDR2 YNFKEQ. J gave up 1 base and V 1 base, and 8 bases lay outside the gene matches. This CDR3 spans 17 amino acids. This clone was recorded once. This clonotype originated in a man aged 30 to 45 with active or convalescent COVID-19. The genes are TRBV4-2 and TRBJ2-5, with 8 positions matching TRBD2. The sequenced material came from peripheral blood. The CDR3 nucleotides are TGTGCCAGCAGCCAAGGGAGGAGCGGGGGTCCCCAAGAGACCCAGTACTTC. Its translation: CASSQGRSGGPQETQYF.